Below, 4 T cell receptor beta chains from the same sample are listed, as sequenced in a study of T-cell reconstitution after alpha-beta-depleted transplantation in children. Preparation of the TCRbeta library involved a method that used unique molecular identifiers. TCRdb redid the calling of the PCR reads with MiXCR, one entry per CDR3 protein. This table has under 850,000 distinct CDR3 sequences, 13% appearing once. The sample in question was PBMCs, obtained before TCRalphabeta/CD19-depleted stem cell transplant. The receptors were gathered from a girl aged 2 to 10 with congenital amegakaryocytic thrombocytopenia, due to receive a stem cell transplant.

The chain links TRBV5-1 to TRBJ2-5, with 7 positions matching TRBD2. Germline V gene data show CDR1 as SGHRS and CDR2 as YFSETQ. Germline trimming cut 3 bases from V and 5 bases from J; bases unmatched to any gene: 7. The CDR3 extends over 14 amino acids. This chain's CDR3 is CASSSGTKGETQYF. Written as DNA, the CDR3 is TGCGCCAGCAGCTCCGGGACTAAGGGGGAGACCCAGTACTTC.

A word on this clonotype: Being one base from a much bigger clone, this may be a read error. The J gene is TRBJ2-2, the V gene TRBV20-1, with 7 bases lining up with TRBD2. Germline loops: CDR1 DFQATT, CDR2 SNEGSKA (reference sequence). The CDR3 consists of 13 residues. In DNA, the CDR3 is TGCGGGGGGGAGAGTGAGAACACCGGGGAGCTGTTTTTT. This encodes CGGESENTGELFF.

Here the CDR3 DNA reads TGTGCCAGCAGCCAGGGACTAGCGGGGCGATCCTACGAGCAGTACTTC. Its translation is CASSQGLAGRSYEQYF. This sequence joins TRBV3-1 and TRBJ2-7; 13 bases map to TRBD2. CDR1 and CDR2 from the germline V gene are LGHDT and YNNKEL (reference sequence). The CDR3 is 16 amino acids. Trimming took 3 bases from V and 1 from J; bases not matched to a gene: 3.

As regards this clonotype: The junction and the germline gene differ at one end; a read error may be behind it. V is TRBV6-1 and J is TRBJ2-7; TRBD2 matches at 12 bases. The germline V gene has CDR1 MNHNS and CDR2 SASEGT. This CDR3 spans 15 amino acids. The CDR3 is CASSVVGLAGYDQYF. CDR3 in DNA: TGTGCCAGCAGTGTGGTGGGACTAGCGGGCTACGATCAGTACTTC.